What follows are 2 T cell receptor beta chains derived from one specimen sequenced in a study of beta chain features in type 1 diabetes. What was sequenced were expressed TCRB transcripts, since all of the isolated RNA had been reverse transcribed. The assay was immunoSEQ multiplex PCR, and TCRdb's table has in-frame clones only and misses some. The table lists 810,000 or so clones, 17% of them singletons. What was sequenced was naive CD4+ T cells from blood. Every receptor here comes from a woman aged 18 to 35 in good health.

The chain recombines TRBV4-2 with TRBJ2-7; 7 positions match TRBD2. Germline V lookup: CDR1 LGHNA, CDR2 YNFKEQ. Trimming cost V 1 base and J 2 bases; bases outside gene matches: 8. This CDR3 has 16 residues. DNA for the CDR3: TGTGCCAGCAGCCAAGTCACGGCTAGCGGTACCTACGAGCAGTACTTC. Its translation: CASSQVTASGTYEQYF.

The chain is built from TRBV10-2 and TRBJ2-5; D perhaps matches TRBD2 (6 bases). CDR3 length: 14 amino acids. Deletions cut 8 bases from V and 6 bases from J, with 19 bases between. Germline CDR1 reads WSHSY; CDR2 reads SAAADI. The CDR3 DNA sequence: TGCGCCAGCTCGACTAGAAGGGGTCTGAAGACCCAGTACTTC. It specifies CASSTRRGLKTQYF.